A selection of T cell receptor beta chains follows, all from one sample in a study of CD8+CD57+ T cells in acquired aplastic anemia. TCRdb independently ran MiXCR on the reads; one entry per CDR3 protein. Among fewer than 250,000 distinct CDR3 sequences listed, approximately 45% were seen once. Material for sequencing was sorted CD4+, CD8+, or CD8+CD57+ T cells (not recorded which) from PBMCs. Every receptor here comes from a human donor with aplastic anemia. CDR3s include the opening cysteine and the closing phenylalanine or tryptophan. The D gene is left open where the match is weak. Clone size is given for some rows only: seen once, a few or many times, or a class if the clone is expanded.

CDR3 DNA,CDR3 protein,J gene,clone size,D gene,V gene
TGTGCCAGCAGTGAAGGCGGGAGGGCCGGGGAGCAGTACTTC,CASSEGGRAGEQYF,TRBJ2-7,many,TRBD2,TRBV6-1
TGTGCCAGCAGCTTAGCGGTTTTCTCCTACAATGAGCAGTTCTTC,CASSLAVFSYNEQFF,TRBJ2-1,many,NA,TRBV7-6
TGCAGTTCGGGGGCTAGCGGGGGGGTATTCGGAGAGACCCAGTACTTC,CSSGASGGVFGETQYF,TRBJ2-5,NA,TRBD2,TRBV20-1
TGCGCCAGCAGCCCTGGGACATTTTACAATGAGCAGTTCTTC,CASSPGTFYNEQFF,TRBJ2-1,NA,NA,TRBV4-3
TGTGCCAGCAGTGTTCGGGCAGAGACCCAGTACTTC,CASSVRAETQYF,TRBJ2-5,NA,NA,TRBV7-2
TGTGCCAGCAGGAAACAGGGGCCGGGCTCACCCCTCCACTTT,CASRKQGPGSPLHF,TRBJ1-6,NA,TRBD1,TRBV27
TGCAGTGCCAGGGGATCTTTCGTAGCTAATGAAAAACTGTTTTTT,CSARGSFVANEKLFF,TRBJ1-4,NA,NA,TRBV20-1
TGTGCCAGCGGTTATCACAGGGGACAAAGCGAAGCTTTCTTT,CASGYHRGQSEAFF,TRBJ1-1,few,TRBD1,TRBV6-5
TGCAGCGCTCTGACTAGCGGGAGCACAGATACGCAGTATTTT,CSALTSGSTDTQYF,TRBJ2-3,NA,TRBD2,TRBV29-1
TGTGCCAGCAGTTTAGGGGGCTACTCACGCCTCCACTTT,CASSLGGYSRLHF,TRBJ1-6,NA,NA,TRBV28
TGTGCCAGCAGCTTTGGAGGGGCCAGCAATCAGCCCCAGCATTTT,CASSFGGASNQPQHF,TRBJ1-5,many,NA,TRBV7-9
TGTGCCAGCAGTTTCCGGCAGGGCGTTATTGTCTACGAGCAGTACTTC,CASSFRQGVIVYEQYF,TRBJ2-7,many,NA,TRBV12-3/TRBV12-4
TGTGCCAGCAGTGAGTCGGATGGGCGGGAGACCCAGTACTTC,CASSESDGRETQYF,TRBJ2-5,NA,NA,TRBV2
TGTGCCACCAGCAGAGTTCTCCGGGACACGCAGCAGTACTTC,CATSRVLRDTQQYF,TRBJ2-7,NA,NA,TRBV15
TGTGCCAGCAGCGGGGACAGGGGGATCATGAACACTGAAGCTTTCTTT,CASSGDRGIMNTEAFF,TRBJ1-1,many,TRBD1,TRBV14
TGTGCCAGTGAGGGGAAGGGCACCGGGGAGCTGTTTTTT,CASEGKGTGELFF,TRBJ2-2,NA,NA,TRBV2
TGTGCCAGCAGAGGGGACAATAAAGCTTTCTTT,CASRGDNKAFF,TRBJ1-1,many,NA,TRBV7-9
TGTGCCACCAGTGACCCGGAGGGGACAGTAAACACCATATATTTT,CATSDPEGTVNTIYF,TRBJ1-3,NA,TRBD1,TRBV24-1
TGCGCCAGCAGCTTTGGCAGGGTTAGCGAGCAGTACTTC,CASSFGRVSEQYF,TRBJ2-7,NA,NA,TRBV4-3
TGTGCCAGTAGTGACAGACAGGGTAGGAACACCGGGGAGCTGTTTTTT,CASSDRQGRNTGELFF,TRBJ2-2,many,TRBD1,TRBV19
TGTGCCAGCAGTGAAGGGGGTAGAGCTTTCTTT,CASSEGGRAFF,TRBJ1-1,NA,NA,TRBV2
TGTGCCAGCAGCCTTCTCGATCGTAATAGTGGATACGATACGCAGTATTTT,CASSLLDRNSGYDTQYF,TRBJ2-3,NA,NA,TRBV7-3
TGCAGTGCCAAAAAGGTCACTAGCGGGGGTTCAGAGACCCAGTACTTC,CSAKKVTSGGSETQYF,TRBJ2-5,many,TRBD2,TRBV20-1
TGTGCCAGCAGCCCCGGGACAGGGGCTGACTACGAGCAGTACTTC,CASSPGTGADYEQYF,TRBJ2-7,once,TRBD1,TRBV9
TGTGCCACCAGCAAAGGGCAGGGTCCCCAGGGCTGTGCGAACACCGGGGAGCTGTTTTTT,CATSKGQGPQGCANTGELFF,TRBJ2-2,NA,NA,TRBV15
TGTGCCAGCACTTCCGGGACAGGGGGAGCTCGGGGCACAGATACGCAGTATTTT,CASTSGTGGARGTDTQYF,TRBJ2-3,once,TRBD1,TRBV7-9
TGTGCCAGCAGCGTAGTTTCTGACGAGCAGTACTTC,CASSVVSDEQYF,TRBJ2-7,NA,NA,TRBV9
NA,CACSARLGTENSPLHF,TRBJ1-6,NA,NA,TRBV25-1
TGCGCCAGCAGCCCCCGGGCACTCGCGGACCTCCCTGGGGAGCAGTTCTTC,CASSPRALADLPGEQFF,TRBJ2-1,NA,NA,TRBV4-3
TGTGCCAGCAGCCTCCCCCTGGCAGGGTTGGAGACCCAGTACTTC,CASSLPLAGLETQYF,TRBJ2-5,NA,NA,TRBV7-9
TGTGCCAGCAGCTTCTCCGACAGGGTTATCTCCTTC,CASSFSDRVISF,TRBJ1-2,NA,TRBD1,TRBV9
TGTGCCAGCAGCCAAGGGGGGAACACTGAAGCTTTCTTT,CASSQGGNTEAFF,TRBJ1-1,few,NA,TRBV3-1
TGTGCCAGCAGTCACATTTGGGGCAAAGACACTGAAGCTTTCTTT,CASSHIWGKDTEAFF,TRBJ1-1,many,NA,TRBV27
TGCAGCGTTGGGAAGTCGTCTCATGAGCAGTTCTTC,CSVGKSSHEQFF,TRBJ2-1,NA,NA,TRBV29-1
TGCGCCAGCAGCCAAGATAAAGGACAGGGCGCTGAAGCTTTCTTT,CASSQDKGQGAEAFF,TRBJ1-1,many,TRBD1,TRBV4-3
TGCAGCGTTAAAGGTCCCGGGGGCCCCCTATATGGCTACACCTTC,CSVKGPGGPLYGYTF,TRBJ1-2,many,NA,TRBV29-1